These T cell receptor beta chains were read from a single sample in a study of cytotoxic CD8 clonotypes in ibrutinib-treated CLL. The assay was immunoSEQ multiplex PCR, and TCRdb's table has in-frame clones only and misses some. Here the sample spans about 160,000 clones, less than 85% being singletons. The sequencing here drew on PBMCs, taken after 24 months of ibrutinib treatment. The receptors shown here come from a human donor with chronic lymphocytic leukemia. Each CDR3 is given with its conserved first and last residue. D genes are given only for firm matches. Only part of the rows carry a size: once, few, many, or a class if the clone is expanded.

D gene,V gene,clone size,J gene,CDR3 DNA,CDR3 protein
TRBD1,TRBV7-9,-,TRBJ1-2,TGTGCCAGCAGCCCCGACAGGGAGGACGGCTACACCTTC,CASSPDREDGYTF
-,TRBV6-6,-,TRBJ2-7,TGTGCCAGCAGTTACGGTCGCGACTCCTACGAGCAGTACTTC,CASSYGRDSYEQYF
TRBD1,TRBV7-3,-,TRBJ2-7,TGTGCCAGCAGTCCCCGGGACAGGGGGAACGAGCAGTACTTC,CASSPRDRGNEQYF
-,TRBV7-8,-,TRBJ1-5,TGTGCCAGCAGCTTAGAAGCGGACCCCGCTCTCAATCAGCCCCAGCATTTT,CASSLEADPALNQPQHF
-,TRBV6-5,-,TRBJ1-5,TGTGCCAGCAGACGAGGGGCTAATCAGCCCCAGCATTTT,CASRRGANQPQHF
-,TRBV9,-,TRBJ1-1,TGTGCCAGCAGCGTAGTCAGCAACACTGAAGCTTTCTTT,CASSVVSNTEAFF
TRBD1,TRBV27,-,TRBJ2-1,TGTGCCAGCAGTCCGGAGGGGACAGGGGGTTACAATGAGCAGTTCTTC,CASSPEGTGGYNEQFF
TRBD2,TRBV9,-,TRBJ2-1,TGTGCCAGCAGCGTAGGGCTAGCGGGAGGGGACAATGAGCAGTTCTTC,CASSVGLAGGDNEQFF
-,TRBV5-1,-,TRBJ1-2,TGCGCCAGCAGCTTGGAGGGGGGTGGCTACACCTTC,CASSLEGGGYTF
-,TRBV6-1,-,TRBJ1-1,TGTGCCAGTAACAGGGTTAGAAACACTGAAGCTTTCTTT,CASNRVRNTEAFF
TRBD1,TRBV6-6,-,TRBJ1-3,TGTGCCAGCAGTTCCGGGACAGGCTCTGGAAACACCATATATTTT,CASSSGTGSGNTIYF
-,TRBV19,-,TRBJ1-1,TGTGCCAGTATAGCAGGGGCGAACACTGAAGCTTTCTTT,CASIAGANTEAFF
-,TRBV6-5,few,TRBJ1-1,TGTGCCAGCAGCCGTGAACCAAACACTGAAGCTTTCTTT,CASSREPNTEAFF
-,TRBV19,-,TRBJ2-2,TGTGCCAGTAGATTTTTGGGGCGGGGGAACACCGGGGAGCTGTTTTTT,CASRFLGRGNTGELFF
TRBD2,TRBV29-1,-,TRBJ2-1,TGCAGCGTGAATGGAGAGCGGGAGAGGTCCTACAATGAGCAGTTCTTC,CSVNGERERSYNEQFF
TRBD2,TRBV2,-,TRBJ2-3,TGTGCCAGCAGGAGAGCGGGGGGCACAGATACGCAGTATTTT,CASRRAGGTDTQYF
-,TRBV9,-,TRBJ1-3,TGTGCCAGCAGCGTAGGGTACACTTCCTCTGGAAACACCATATATTTT,CASSVGYTSSGNTIYF
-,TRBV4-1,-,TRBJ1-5,TGCGCCAGCAGCCAAGGCGGGAATCCCCAGCCCCAGCATTTT,CASSQGGNPQPQHF
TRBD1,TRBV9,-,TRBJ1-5,TGTGCCAGCAGCGAGGGGGGACAGGGGATTAGTCAGCCCCAGCATTTT,CASSEGGQGISQPQHF
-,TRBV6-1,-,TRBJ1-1,TGTGCCAGCAGCAGGGATAGGGAAGCTTTCTTT,CASSRDREAFF
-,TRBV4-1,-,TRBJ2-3,TGCGCCAGCAGCCAAGATAGCTGGGGTACGCAGTATTTT,CASSQDSWGTQYF
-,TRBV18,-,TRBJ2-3,TGTGCCAGCTCTAACCAGGCTGGCAGCACAGATACGCAGTATTTT,CASSNQAGSTDTQYF
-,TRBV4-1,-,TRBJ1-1,TGCGCCAGCAGCGTGGCCAGGGCGTGGGACACTGAAGCTTTCTTT,CASSVARAWDTEAFF
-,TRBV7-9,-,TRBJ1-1,TGTGCCAGCAGGCCCCAGCCAGCAAACACTGAAGCTTTCTTT,CASRPQPANTEAFF
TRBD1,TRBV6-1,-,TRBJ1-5,TGTGCCAGCGGTGACAGGGGGGGAACCGGATACAATCAGCCCCAGCATTTT,CASGDRGGTGYNQPQHF
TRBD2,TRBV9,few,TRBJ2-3,TGTGCCAGCAGCCGTACAGCGGGAGGCACAGATACGCAGTATTTT,CASSRTAGGTDTQYF
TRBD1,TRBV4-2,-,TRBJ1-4,TGTGCCAGCAGCCAAGAAGTTTACGGGACAGGGGACGAAAAACTGTTTTTT,CASSQEVYGTGDEKLFF
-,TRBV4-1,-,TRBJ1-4,TGCGCCAGCAGCCAAGCCGGAGGGTATGGTGAAAAACTGTTTTTT,CASSQAGGYGEKLFF
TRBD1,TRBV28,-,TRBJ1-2,TGTGCCAGCAGCCTGGGGGACAGGGGGACTTGGGGCTACACCTTC,CASSLGDRGTWGYTF
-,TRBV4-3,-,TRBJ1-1,TGCGCCAGCAGCCGCACCAGGGCTACTGAAGCTTTCTTT,CASSRTRATEAFF
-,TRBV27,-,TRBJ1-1,TGTGCCAGCAGCCTACAGGGCCCCGGGCGAGCTTTCTTT,CASSLQGPGRAFF
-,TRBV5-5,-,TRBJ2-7,TGTGCCAGCAGCTTGGTCAGGGGAGTTGGCGAGCAGTACTTC,CASSLVRGVGEQYF
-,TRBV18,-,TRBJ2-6,TGTGCCAGCTCACCCCCCCAGGGGCTGCTTTCTGGGGCCAACGTCCTGACTTTC,CASSPPQGLLSGANVLTF